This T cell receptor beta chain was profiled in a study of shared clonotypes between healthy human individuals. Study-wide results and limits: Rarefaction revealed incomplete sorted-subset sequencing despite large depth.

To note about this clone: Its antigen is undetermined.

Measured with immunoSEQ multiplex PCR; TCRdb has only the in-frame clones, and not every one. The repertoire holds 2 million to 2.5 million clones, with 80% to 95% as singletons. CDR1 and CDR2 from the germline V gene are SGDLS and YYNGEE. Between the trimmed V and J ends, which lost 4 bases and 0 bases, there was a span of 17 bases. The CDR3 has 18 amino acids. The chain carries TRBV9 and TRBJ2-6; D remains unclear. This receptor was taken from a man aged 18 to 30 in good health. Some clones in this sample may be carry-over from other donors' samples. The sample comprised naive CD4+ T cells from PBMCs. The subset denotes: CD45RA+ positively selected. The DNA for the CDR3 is TGTGCCAGCAGCCCGGCCGGCCAGGCCGCCTCTGGGGCCAACGTCCTGACTTTC. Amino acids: CASSPAGQAASGANVLTF.